This T cell receptor (beta chain) was recorded in a study of T cell changes during pregnancy in multiple sclerosis. Trimming took off 0 bases at V and 1 base at J, with 13 bases between the two ends. CDR3 length: 16 amino acids. In germline, CDR1 is SNHLY, CDR2 FYNNEI. TCRdb's table, derived via immunoSEQ multiplex PCR, lists solely in-frame clones and lacks some. Among under 100,000 clones listed, 85% to 95% were seen once. The rearrangement joins TRBV2 to TRBJ2-7; D is perhaps TRBD1 (6 bases). The sequence was obtained from a female donor with multiple sclerosis, enrolled in a pregnancy study. The source material was peripheral blood, sampled in the third trimester of pregnancy. CDR3 sequence: CASSEALRGESYEQYF. DNA for the CDR3: TGTGCCAGCAGTGAAGCGCTCAGGGGAGAGTCCTACGAGCAGTACTTC.